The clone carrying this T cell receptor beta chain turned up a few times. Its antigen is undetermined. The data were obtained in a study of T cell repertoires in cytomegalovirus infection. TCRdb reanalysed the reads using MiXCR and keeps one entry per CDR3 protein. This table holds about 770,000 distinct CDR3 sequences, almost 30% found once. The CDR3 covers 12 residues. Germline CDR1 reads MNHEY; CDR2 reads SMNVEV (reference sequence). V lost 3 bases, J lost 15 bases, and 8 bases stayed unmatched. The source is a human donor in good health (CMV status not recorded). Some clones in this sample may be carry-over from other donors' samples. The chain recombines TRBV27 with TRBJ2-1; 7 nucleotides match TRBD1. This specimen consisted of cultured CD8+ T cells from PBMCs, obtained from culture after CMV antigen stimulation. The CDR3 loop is CASSFDDRVPFF. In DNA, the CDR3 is TGTGCCAGCAGTTTCGACGACAGGGTTCCGTTCTTC.